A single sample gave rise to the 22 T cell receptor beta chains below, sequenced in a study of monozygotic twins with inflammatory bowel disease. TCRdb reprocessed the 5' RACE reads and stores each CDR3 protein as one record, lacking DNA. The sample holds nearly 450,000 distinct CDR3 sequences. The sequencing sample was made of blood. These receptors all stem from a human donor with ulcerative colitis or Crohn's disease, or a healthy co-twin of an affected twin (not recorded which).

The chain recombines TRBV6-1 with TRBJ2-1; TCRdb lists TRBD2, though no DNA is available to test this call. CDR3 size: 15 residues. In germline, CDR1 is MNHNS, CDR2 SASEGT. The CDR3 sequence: CASILIAEAYNEQFF.

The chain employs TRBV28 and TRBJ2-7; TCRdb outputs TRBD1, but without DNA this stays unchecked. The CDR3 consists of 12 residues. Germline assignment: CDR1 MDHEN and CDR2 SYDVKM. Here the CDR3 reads CASSQLQAPPNF.

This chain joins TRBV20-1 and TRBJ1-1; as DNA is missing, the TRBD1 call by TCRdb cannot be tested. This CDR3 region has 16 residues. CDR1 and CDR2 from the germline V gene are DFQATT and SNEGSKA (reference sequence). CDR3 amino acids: CSAREGGSRGNTEAFF.

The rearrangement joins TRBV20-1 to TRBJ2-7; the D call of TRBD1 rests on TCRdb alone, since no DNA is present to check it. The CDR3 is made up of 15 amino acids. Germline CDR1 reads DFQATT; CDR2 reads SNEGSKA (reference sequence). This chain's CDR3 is CSALNSGTGRVEQYF.

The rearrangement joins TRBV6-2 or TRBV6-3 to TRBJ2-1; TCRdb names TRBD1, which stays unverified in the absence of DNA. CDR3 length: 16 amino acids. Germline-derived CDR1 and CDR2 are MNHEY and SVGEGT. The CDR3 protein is CASSRGKGLGWNEQFF.

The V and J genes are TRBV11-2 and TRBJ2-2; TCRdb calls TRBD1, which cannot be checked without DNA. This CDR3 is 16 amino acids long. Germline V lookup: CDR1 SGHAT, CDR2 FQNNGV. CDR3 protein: CASSLGTGGNTGELFF.

The CDR3 protein is CATSRDPGETQYF. The chain links TRBV15 to TRBJ2-5; TCRdb picks TRBD1, but there is no DNA to check that call. The CDR3 extends over 13 amino acids. Germline V CDR1 and CDR2: LNHNV, YYDKDF (reference sequence).

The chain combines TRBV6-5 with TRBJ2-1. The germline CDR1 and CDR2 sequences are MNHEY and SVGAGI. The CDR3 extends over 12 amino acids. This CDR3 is CASSYSGTKQFF.

CDR3 sequence: CASRRGVETQYF. This rearrangement joins TRBV12-3 or TRBV12-4 to TRBJ2-5; the TCRdb D gene call, TRBD2, has no DNA to confirm it. This CDR3 contains 12 residues.

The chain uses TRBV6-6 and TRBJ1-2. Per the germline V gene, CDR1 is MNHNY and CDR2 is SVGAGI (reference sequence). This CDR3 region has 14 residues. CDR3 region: CASSLDGASDVYTF.

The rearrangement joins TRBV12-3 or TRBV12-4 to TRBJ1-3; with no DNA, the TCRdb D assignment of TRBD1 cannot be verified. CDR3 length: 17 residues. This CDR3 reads CASSPRRRPDTGNTIYF.

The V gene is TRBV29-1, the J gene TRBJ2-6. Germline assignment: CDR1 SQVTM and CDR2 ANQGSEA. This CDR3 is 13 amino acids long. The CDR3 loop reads CSVGTTGANVLTF.

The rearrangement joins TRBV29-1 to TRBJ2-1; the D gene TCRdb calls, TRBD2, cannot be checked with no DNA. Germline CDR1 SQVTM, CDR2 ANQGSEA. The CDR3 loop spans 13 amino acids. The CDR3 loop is CSVEHGSHNEQFF.

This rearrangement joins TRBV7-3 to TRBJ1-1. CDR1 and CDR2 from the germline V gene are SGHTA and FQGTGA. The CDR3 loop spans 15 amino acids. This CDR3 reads CASSLYSVIDTEAFF.

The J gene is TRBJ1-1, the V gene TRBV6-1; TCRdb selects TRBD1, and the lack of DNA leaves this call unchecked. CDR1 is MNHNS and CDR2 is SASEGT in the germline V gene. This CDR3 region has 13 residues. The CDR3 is CASRQGVSRPAFF.

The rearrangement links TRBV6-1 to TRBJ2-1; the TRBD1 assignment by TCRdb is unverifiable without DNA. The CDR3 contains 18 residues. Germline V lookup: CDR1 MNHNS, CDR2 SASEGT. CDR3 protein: CASSAPSLAGGLSNEQFF.

The CDR3 sequence: CASSLQITSGSTDTQYF. This chain joins TRBV5-6 and TRBJ2-3; the TRBD2 assignment by TCRdb is unverifiable without DNA. This CDR3 region has 17 residues. CDR1 and CDR2 (germline): SGHDT, YYEEEE.

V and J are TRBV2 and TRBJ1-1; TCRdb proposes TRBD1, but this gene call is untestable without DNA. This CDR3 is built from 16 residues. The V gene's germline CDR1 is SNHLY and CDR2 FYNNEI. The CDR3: CASSLAGTEFGTEAFF.

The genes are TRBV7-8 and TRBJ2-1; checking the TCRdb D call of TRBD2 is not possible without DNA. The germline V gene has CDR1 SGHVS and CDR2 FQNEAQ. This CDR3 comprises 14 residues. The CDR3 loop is CASSEKWLANEQFF.

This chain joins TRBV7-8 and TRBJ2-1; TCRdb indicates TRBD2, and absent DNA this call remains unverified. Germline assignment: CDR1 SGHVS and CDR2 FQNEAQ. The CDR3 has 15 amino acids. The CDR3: CASSSRLASGHEQFF.

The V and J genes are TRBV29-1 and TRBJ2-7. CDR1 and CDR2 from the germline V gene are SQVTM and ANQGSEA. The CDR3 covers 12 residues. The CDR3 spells CSVSSAAYEQYF.

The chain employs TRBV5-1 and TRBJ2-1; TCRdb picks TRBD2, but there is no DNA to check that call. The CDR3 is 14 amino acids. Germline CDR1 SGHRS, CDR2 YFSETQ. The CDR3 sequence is CASSELADYNEQFF. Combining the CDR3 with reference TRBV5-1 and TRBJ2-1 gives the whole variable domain KAGVTQTPRYLIKTRGQQVTLSCSPISGHRSVSWYQQTPGQGLQFLFEYFSETQRNKGNFPGRFSGRQFSNSRSEMNVSTLELGDSALYLCASSELADYNEQFFGPGTRLTVL.